The TCR beta chain under discussion was sequenced for a study of identical twins. V dropped 0 bases and J dropped 2; count of bases not matched to a gene: 3. CDR3 length: 16 amino acids. In germline, CDR1 is KGHDR, CDR2 SFDVKD. This clonotype came up many times. The antigen remains undetermined. The study, taken as a whole, reports: With beta out-of-frame sequences, excess sharing by twins was weaker. Insertions were fewer in abundant cord blood beta clonotypes, whereas memory repertoires showed none of this pattern. Models came in too low on out-of-frame TCR alpha sharing in monozygotic twins.

A single record per CDR3 protein comes from TCRdb applying MiXCR to the 5' RACE reads. The table lists some 500,000 distinct CDR3 sequences, approximately 9.6% of them singletons, with more than 2.5% in the top ten. The sample was also reused in another study, on yellow fever vaccine responses in identical twins.

The sample comprised PBMCs. The source is a woman between 18 and 29 years old in good health. The chain joins TRBV24-1 to TRBJ2-3; 8 bases align to TRBD1. CDR3 amino acids: CATSDLRTGITDTQYF. The CDR3 nucleotides are TGTGCCACCAGTGATTTGCGGACAGGGATCACAGATACGCAGTATTTT.